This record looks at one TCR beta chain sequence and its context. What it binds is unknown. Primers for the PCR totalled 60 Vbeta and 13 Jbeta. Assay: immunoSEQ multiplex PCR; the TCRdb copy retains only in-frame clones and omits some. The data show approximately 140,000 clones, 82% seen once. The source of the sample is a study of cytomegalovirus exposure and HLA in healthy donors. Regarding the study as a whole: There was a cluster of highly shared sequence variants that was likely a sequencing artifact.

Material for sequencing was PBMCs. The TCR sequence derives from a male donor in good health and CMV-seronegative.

CDR3 nucleotides: TGTGCCAGCAGTGTCAGTCAGGGGGCAATCACCGGGGAGCTGTTTTTT. Protein: CASSVSQGAITGELFF. The chain employs TRBV2 and TRBJ2-2; 8 bases agree with TRBD1. Germline-derived CDR1 and CDR2 are SNHLY and FYNNEI. This CDR3 is 16 amino acids long. V was clipped by 4 bases and J by 4 bases; unmatched bases: 8.